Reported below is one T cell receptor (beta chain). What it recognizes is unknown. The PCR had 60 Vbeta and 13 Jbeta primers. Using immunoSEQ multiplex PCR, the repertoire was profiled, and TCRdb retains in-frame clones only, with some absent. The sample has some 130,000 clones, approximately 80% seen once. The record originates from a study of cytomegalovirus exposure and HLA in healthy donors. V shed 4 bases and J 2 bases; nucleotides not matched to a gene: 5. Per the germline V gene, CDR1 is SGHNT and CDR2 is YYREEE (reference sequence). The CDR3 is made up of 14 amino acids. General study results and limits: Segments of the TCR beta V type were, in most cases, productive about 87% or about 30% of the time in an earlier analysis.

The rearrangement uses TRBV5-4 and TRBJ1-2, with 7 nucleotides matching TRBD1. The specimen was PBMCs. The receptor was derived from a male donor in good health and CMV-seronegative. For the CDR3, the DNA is TGTGCCAGCAGCACCAGGACAGGAAACTATGGCTACACCTTC. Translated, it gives CASSTRTGNYGYTF.